This T cell receptor (beta chain) was retrieved from a study of tissue T cells after allogeneic stem cell transplantation. Whole-study findings and limits: This small cohort was clinically heterogeneous, and sampling depth was a limitation. Few T cell clones were shared across patients, but motif clusters showed tissue-specific shared signatures.

Here immunoSEQ multiplex PCR was the method, and the copy in TCRdb shows in-frame clones only, minus some. The data show approximately 45,000 clones, with 65% to 85% seen just once and around 0.5% held by the top ten. This clone was counted a single time. Its antigen is as yet unknown. Genes and germline are mouse. The DNA ends 1 residue before the CDR3 does, and the rest of the CDR3 is filled in from the germline J gene. The CDR3 length is 13 residues. J gave up 6 bases and V 4 bases, and 2 bases lay outside the gene matches. CDR1 and CDR2 from the germline V gene are NSQYPW and LRSPGD (reference sequence).

The source material was sorted cells pooled from one or two spleens. The receptor's source is a pool of C57BL/6 mice in good health. V is TRBV1 and J is TRBJ2-5; TRBD2 matches 9 bases. CDR3 residues: CTCSDWGADTQYF. Partial CDR3 DNA: TGCACCTGCAGTGACTGGGGGGCGGACACCCAGTAC.